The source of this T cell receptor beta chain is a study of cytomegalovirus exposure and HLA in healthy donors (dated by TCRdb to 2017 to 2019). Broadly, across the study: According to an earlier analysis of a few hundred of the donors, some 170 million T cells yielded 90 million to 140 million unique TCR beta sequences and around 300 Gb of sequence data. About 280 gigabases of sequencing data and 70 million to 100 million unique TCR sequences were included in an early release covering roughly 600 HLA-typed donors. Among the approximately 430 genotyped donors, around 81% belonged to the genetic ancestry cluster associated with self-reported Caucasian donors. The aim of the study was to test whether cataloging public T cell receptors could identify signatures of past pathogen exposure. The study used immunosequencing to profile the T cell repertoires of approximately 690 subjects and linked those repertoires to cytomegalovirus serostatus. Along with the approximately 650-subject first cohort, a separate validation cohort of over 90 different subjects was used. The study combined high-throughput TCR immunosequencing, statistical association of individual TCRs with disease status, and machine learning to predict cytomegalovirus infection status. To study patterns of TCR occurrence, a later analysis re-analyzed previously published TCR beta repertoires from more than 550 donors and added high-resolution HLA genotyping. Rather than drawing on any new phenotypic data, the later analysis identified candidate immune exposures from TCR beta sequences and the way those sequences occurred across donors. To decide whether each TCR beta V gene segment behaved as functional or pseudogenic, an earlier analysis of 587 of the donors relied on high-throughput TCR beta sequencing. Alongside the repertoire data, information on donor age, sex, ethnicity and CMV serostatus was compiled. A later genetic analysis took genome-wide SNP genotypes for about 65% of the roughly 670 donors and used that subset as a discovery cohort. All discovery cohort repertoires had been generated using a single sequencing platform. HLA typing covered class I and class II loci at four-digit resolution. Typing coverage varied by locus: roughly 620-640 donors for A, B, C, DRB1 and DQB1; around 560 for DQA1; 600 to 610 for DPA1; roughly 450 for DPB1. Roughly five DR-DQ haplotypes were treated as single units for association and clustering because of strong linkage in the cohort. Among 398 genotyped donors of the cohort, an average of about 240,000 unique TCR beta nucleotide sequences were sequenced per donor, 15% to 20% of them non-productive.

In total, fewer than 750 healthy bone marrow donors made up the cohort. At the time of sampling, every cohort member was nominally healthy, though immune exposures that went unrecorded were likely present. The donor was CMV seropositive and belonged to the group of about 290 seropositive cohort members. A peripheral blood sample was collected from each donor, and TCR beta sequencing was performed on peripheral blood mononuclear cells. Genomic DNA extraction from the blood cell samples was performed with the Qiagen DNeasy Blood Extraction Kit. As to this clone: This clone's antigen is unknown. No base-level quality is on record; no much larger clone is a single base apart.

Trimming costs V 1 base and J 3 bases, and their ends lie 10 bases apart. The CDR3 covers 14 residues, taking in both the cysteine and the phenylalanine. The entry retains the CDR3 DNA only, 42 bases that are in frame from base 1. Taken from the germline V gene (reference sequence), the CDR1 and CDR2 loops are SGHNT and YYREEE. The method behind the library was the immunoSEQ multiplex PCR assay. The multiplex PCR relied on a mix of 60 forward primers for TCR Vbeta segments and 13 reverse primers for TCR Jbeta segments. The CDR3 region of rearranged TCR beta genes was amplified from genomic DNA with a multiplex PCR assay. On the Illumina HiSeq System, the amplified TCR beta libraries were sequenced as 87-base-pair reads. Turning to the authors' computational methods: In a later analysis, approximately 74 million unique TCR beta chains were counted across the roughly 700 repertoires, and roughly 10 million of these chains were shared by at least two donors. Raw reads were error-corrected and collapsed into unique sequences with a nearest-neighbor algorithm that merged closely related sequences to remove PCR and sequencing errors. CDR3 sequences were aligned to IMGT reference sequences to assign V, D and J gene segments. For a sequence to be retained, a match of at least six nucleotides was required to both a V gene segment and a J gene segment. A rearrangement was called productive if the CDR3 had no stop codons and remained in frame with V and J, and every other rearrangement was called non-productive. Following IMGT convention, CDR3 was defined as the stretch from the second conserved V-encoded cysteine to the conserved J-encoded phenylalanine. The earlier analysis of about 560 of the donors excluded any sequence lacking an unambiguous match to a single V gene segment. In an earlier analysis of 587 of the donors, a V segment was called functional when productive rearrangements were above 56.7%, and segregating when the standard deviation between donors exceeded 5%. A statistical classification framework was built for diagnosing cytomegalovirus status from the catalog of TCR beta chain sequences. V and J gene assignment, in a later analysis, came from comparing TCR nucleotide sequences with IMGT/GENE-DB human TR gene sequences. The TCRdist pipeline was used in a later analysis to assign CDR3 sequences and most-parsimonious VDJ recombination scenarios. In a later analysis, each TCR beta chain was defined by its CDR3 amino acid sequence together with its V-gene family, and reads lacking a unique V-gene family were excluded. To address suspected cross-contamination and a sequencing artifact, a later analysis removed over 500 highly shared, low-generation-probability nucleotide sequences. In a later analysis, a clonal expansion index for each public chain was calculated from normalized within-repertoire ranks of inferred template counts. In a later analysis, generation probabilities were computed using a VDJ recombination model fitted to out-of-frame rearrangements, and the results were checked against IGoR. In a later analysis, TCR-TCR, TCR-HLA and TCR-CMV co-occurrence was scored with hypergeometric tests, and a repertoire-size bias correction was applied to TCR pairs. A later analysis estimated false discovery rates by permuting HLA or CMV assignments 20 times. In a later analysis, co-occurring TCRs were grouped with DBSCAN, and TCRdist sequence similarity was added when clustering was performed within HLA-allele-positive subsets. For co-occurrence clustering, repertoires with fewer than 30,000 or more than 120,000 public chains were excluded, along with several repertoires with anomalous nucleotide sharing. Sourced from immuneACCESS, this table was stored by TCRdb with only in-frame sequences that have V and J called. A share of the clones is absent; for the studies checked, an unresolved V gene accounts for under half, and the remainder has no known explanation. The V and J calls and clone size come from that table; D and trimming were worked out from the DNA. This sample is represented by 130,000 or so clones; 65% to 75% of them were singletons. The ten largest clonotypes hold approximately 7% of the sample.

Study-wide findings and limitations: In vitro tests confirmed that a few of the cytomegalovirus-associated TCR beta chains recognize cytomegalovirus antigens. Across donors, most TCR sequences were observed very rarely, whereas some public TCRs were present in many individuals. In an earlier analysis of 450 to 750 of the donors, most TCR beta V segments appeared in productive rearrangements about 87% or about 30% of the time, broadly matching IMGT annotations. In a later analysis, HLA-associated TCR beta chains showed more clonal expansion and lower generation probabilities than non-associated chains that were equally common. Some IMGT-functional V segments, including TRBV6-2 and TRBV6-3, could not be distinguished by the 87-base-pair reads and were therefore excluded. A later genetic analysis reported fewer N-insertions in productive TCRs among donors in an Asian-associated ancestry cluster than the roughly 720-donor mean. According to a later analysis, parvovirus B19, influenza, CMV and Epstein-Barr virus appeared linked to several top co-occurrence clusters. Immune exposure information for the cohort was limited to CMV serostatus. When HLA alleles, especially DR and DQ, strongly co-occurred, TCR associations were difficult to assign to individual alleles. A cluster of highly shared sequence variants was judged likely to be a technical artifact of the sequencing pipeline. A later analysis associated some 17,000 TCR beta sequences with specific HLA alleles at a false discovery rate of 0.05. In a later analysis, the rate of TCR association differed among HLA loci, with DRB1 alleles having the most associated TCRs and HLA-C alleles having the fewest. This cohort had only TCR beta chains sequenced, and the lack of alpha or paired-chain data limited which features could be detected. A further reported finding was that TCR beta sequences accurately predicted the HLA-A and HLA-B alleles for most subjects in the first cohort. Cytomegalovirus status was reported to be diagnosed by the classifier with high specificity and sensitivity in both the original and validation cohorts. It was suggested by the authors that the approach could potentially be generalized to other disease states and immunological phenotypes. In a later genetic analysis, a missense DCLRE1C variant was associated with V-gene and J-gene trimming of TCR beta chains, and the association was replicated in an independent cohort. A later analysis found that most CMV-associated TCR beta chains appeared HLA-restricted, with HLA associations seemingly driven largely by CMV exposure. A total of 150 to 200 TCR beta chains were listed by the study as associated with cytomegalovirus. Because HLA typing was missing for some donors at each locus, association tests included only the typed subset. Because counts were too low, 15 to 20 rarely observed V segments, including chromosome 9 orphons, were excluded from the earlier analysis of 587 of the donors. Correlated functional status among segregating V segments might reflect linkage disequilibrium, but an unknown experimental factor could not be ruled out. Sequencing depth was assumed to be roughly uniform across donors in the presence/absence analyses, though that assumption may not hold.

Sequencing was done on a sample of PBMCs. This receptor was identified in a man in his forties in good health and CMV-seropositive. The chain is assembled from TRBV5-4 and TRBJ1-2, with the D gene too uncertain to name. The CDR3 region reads CASSLSARYYGYTF. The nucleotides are TGTGCCAGCAGCTTGTCCGCCAGATACTATGGCTACACCTTC.